This T cell receptor beta chain was found in a study of blood T cell repertoires in COVID-19. Study-level background: The study drew acute and convalescent COVID-19 samples from the United States, Italy and Spain. Sample material is recorded as cDNA or gDNA derived from T cells, B-cell-depleted T cells, or PBMCs.

This clone was observed a few times. Per the germline V gene, CDR1 is MNHEY and CDR2 is SVGEGT. Trimming at V came to 4 bases and at J to 4 bases, leaving 5 bases not matched to a gene. The CDR3 loop spans 16 amino acids. In the authors' methods: Researchers report that nucleated cell counts were estimated from reference gene primer amplification. The protocol was immunoSEQ multiplex PCR, while the TCRdb copy is restricted to in-frame clones and leaves out a portion. The D gene and trimming were derived from the DNA, and the V and J assignments and clone size from that table. The sample contains tens of thousands of clones, 82% of which appear only once.

The material sequenced was peripheral blood. The TCR originated in a man of 80 years or more with active COVID-19. The genes are TRBV6-2 or TRBV6-3 and TRBJ2-5; 14 positions agree with TRBD2. The CDR3: CASSWGGTSGRETQYF. CDR3 nucleotide sequence: TGTGCCAGCAGTTGGGGGGGGACTAGCGGGAGAGAGACCCAGTACTTC.